This TCR beta chain was found in a study of blood T cell repertoires in COVID-19. Here immunoSEQ multiplex PCR was the method, and the copy in TCRdb shows in-frame clones only, minus some. The sample lists under 300,000 clones, 83% occurring once. Germline V lookup: CDR1 MDHEN, CDR2 SYDVKM. The CDR3 extends over 16 amino acids. The trim removed 6 bases at V and 1 base at J, leaving 9 bases unmatched. Input material: peripheral blood. This receptor was taken from a woman aged 50 to 60 who had recovered from COVID-19. The rearrangement uses TRBV28 and TRBJ1-2; TRBD1 matches 9 bases. The CDR3 DNA follows: TGTGCCAGCAGGTCTACAGGGGGCGAGGGTAACTATGGCTACACCTTC. Translated: CASRSTGGEGNYGYTF.